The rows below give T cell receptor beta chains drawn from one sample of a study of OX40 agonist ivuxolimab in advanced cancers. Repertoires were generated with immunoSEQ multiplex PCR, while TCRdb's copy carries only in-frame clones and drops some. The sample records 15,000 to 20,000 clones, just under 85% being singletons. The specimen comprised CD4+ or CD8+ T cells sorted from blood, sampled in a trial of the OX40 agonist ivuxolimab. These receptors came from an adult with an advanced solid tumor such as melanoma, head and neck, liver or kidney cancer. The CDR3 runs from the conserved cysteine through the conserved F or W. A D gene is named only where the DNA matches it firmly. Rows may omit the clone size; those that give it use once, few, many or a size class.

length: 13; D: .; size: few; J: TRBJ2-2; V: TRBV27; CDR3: CASRLLATGELFF; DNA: TGTGCCAGCAGACTACTAGCAACCGGGGAGCTGTTTTTT
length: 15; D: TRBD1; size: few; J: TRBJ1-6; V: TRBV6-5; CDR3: CASSYSAGGNSPLHF; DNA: TGTGCCAGCAGTTACTCGGCAGGGGGGAATTCACCCCTCCACTTT
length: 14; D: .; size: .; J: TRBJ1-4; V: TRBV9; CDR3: CASSVAGTNEKLFF; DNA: TGTGCCAGCAGCGTAGCTGGTACTAATGAAAAACTGTTTTTT
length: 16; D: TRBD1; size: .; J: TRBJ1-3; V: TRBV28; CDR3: CASRFRGQGRRNTIYF; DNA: TGTGCCAGCAGATTCAGAGGACAGGGTAGAAGAAACACCATATATTTT
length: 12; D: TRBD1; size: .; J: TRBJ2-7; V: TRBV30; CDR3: CAGTGGRYEQYF; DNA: TGTGCCGGGACAGGGGGCAGGTACGAGCAGTACTTC
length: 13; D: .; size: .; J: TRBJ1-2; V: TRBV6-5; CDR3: CASSLGVNYGYTF; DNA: TGTGCCAGCAGTTTAGGAGTTAACTATGGCTACACCTTC
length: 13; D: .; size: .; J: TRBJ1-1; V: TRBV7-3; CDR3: CASSWRQNTEAFF; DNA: TGTGCCAGCAGCTGGAGACAGAACACTGAAGCTTTCTTT
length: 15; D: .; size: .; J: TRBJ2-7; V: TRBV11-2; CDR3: CASSLGTESTYEQYF; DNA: TGTGCCAGCAGCTTAGGGACAGAGTCTACCTACGAGCAGTACTTC
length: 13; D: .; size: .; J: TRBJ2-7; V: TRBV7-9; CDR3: CASSAPAGYEQYF; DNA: TGTGCCAGCAGCGCCCCGGCGGGGTACGAGCAGTACTTC
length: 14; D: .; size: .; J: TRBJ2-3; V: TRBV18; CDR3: CASSPPAPADTQYF; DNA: TGTGCCAGCTCACCCCCCGCACCCGCAGATACGCAGTATTTT
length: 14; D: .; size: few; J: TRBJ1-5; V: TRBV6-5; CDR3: CASSPWGVDQPQHF; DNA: TGTGCCAGCAGCCCCTGGGGTGTGGATCAGCCCCAGCATTTT
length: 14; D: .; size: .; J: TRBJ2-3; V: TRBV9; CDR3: CASTFSGSPDTQYF; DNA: TGTGCCAGCACCTTTAGTGGGAGCCCAGATACGCAGTATTTT
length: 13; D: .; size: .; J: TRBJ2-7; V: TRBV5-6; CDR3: CASSRQVRNEQYF; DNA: TGTGCCAGCAGCAGACAGGTCAGAAACGAGCAGTACTTC
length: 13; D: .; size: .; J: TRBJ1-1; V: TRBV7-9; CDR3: CASSLAGRYESFF; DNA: TGTGCCAGCAGCTTGGCCGGACGTTACGAATCTTTCTTT
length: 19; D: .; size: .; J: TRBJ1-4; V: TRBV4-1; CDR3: CASSQEGDKTSSTNEKLFF; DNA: TGCGCCAGCAGCCAAGAAGGCGACAAGACGTCGTCAACTAATGAAAAACTGTTTTTT
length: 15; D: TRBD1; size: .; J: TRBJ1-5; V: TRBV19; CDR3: CASRDRESQHQPQHF; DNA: TGTGCCAGTAGGGACAGGGAATCTCAACATCAGCCCCAGCATTTT
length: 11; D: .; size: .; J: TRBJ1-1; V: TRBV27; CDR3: CATRGWAEAFF; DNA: TGTGCCACAAGGGGATGGGCTGAAGCTTTCTTT
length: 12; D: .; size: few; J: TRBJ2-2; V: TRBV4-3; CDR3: CASSQGGGELFF; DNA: TGCGCCAGCAGCCAAGGTGGCGGGGAGCTGTTTTTT
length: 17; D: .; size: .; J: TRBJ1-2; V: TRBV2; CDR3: CASSETRGGGDLYGYTF; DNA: TGTGCCAGCAGTGAAACCCGGGGTGGAGGGGACCTCTATGGCTACACCTTC
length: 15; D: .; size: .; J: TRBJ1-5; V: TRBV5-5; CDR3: CASSPEDSLNQPQHF; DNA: TGTGCCAGCAGCCCGGAGGACAGCCTCAATCAGCCCCAGCATTTT
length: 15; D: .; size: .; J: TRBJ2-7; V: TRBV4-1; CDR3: CASSPTRDGAYEQYF; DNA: TGCGCCAGCAGCCCTACCCGGGACGGAGCCTACGAGCAGTACTTC
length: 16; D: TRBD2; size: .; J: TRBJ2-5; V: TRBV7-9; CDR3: CASSLNEPGGRETQYF; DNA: TGTGCCAGCAGCTTAAACGAGCCCGGGGGGAGAGAGACCCAGTACTTC
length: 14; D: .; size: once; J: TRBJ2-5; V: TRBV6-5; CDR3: CASSYSGPRETQYF; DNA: TGTGCCAGCAGTTACTCAGGTCCTCGGGAGACCCAGTACTTC
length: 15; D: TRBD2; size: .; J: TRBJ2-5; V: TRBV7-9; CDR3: CASSLVPSGKETQYF; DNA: TGTGCCAGCAGCTTAGTGCCTAGCGGGAAAGAGACCCAGTACTTC
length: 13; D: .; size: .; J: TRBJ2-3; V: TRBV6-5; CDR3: CASSYYSTDTQYF; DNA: TGTGCCAGCAGTTACTACAGCACAGATACGCAGTATTTT
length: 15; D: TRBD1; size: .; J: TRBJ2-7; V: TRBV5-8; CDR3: CASSFRDRGRDEQYF; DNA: TGTGCCAGCAGCTTCCGGGACAGGGGGAGAGACGAGCAGTACTTC
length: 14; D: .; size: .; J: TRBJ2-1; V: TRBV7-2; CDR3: CASSLDGTLDEQFF; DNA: TGTGCCAGCAGCTTAGACGGGACTCTCGATGAGCAGTTCTTC
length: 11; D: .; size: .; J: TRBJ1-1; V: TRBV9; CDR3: CASSEGTEAFF; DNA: TGTGCCAGCAGCGAGGGGACTGAAGCTTTCTTT
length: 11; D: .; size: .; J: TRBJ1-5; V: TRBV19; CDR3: CASSIGAPQHF; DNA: TGTGCCAGTAGTATAGGGGCGCCCCAGCATTTT
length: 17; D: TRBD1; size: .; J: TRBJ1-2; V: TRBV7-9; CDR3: CASSSLIPGQGSYGYTF; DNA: TGTGCCAGCAGCTCCCTAATACCGGGACAGGGCAGTTATGGCTACACCTTC
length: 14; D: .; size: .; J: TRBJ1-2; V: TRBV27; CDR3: CASSPYGEEYGYTF; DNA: TGTGCCAGCAGTCCCTATGGGGAGGAGTATGGCTACACCTTC
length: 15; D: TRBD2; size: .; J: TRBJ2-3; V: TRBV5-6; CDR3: CASSSGLADTDTQYF; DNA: TGTGCCAGCAGCTCGGGACTAGCGGACACAGATACGCAGTATTTT
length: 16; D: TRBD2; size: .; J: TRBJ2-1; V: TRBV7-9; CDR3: CASSPRTSGSIDEQFF; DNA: TGTGCCAGCAGCCCGCGGACTAGCGGGAGTATCGATGAGCAGTTCTTC
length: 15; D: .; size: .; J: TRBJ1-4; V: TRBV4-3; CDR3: CASSQGLPNGEKLFF; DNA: TGCGCCAGCAGCCAAGGCCTTCCCAATGGTGAAAAACTGTTTTTT
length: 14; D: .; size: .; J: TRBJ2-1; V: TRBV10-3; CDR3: CAIQVEDPVGEQFF; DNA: TGTGCCATCCAAGTGGAGGACCCCGTCGGGGAGCAGTTCTTC
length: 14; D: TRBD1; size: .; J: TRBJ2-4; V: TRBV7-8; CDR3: CASSPWTGENIQYF; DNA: TGTGCCAGCAGCCCATGGACAGGGGAGAACATTCAGTACTTC
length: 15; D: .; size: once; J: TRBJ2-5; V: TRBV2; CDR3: CASPRGGLIQETQYF; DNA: TGTGCCAGCCCCCGAGGAGGGCTCATCCAAGAGACCCAGTACTTC
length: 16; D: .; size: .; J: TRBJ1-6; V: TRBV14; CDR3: CASSQEMGLDNSPLHF; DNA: TGTGCCAGCAGCCAAGAAATGGGACTGGATAATTCACCCCTCCACTTT
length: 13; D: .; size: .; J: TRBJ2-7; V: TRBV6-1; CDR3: CATQEGSSYEQYF; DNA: TGTGCCACTCAAGAGGGAAGCTCCTACGAGCAGTACTTC
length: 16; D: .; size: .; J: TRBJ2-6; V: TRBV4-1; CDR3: CASSPLGAGGANVLTF; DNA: TGCGCCAGCAGCCCTTTGGGTGCGGGTGGGGCCAACGTCCTGACTTTC
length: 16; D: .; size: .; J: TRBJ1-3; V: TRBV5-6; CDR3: CASSLYGRASGNTIYF; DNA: TGTGCCAGCAGCTTGTACGGCAGGGCGTCCGGAAACACCATATATTTT
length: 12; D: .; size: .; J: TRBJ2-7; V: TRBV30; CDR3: CAWSVVGREQYF; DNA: TGTGCCTGGAGTGTTGTGGGGCGGGAGCAGTACTTC
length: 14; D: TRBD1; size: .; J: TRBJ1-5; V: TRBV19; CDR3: CASSKTGPLRAQHF; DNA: TGTGCCAGTAGTAAGACAGGGCCTCTCCGGGCCCAGCATTTT
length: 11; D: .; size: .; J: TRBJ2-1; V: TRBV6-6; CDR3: CATAVGNEQFF; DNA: TGTGCCACCGCGGTAGGTAATGAGCAGTTCTTC
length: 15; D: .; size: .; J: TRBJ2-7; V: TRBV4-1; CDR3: CASSQELRDTEEQYF; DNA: TGCGCCAGCAGCCAAGAGCTCCGGGACACGGAGGAGCAGTACTTC
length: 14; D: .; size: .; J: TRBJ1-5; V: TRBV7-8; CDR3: CASILGAQGRPQHF; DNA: TGTGCCAGCATCCTAGGGGCCCAGGGTCGGCCCCAGCATTTT
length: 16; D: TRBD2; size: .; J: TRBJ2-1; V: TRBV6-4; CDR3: CASSRTSGDRVGEQFF; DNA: TGTGCCAGCAGTAGGACTAGCGGGGACAGAGTTGGTGAGCAGTTCTTC
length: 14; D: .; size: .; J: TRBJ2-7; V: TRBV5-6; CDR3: CASSFRQGIYEQYF; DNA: TGTGCCAGCAGCTTTCGGCAGGGTATCTACGAGCAGTACTTC
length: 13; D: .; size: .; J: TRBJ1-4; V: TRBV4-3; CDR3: CASSHRGGEKLFF; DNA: TGCGCCAGCAGCCACCGAGGGGGTGAAAAACTGTTTTTT
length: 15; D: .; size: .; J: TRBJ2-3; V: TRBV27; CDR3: CASSLLGVSGDTQYF; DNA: TGTGCCAGCAGTTTATTAGGTGTGTCGGGAGATACGCAGTATTTT
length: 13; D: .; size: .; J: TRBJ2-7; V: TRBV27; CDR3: CASSLTPAYEQYF; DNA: TGTGCCAGCAGTTTGACGCCCGCCTACGAGCAGTACTTC
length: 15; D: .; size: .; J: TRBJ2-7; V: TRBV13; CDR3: CASSSQGEGSYEQYF; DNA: TGTGCCAGCAGCTCACAGGGTGAAGGTTCCTACGAGCAGTACTTC
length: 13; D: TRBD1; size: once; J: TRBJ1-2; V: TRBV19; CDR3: CASSQTGDYGYTF; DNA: TGTGCCAGTAGTCAGACAGGGGACTATGGCTACACCTTC
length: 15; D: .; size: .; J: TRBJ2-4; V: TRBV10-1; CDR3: CASSDGKLAKNIQYF; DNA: TGCGCCAGCAGTGACGGGAAACTAGCCAAAAACATTCAGTACTTC
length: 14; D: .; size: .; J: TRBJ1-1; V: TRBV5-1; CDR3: CASSLASGNTEAFF; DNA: TGCGCCAGCAGCTTGGCCTCGGGAAACACTGAAGCTTTCTTT
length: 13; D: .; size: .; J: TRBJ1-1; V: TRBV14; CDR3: CASSLSRNTEAFF; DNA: TGTGCCAGCAGCCTCTCGCGGAACACTGAAGCTTTCTTT
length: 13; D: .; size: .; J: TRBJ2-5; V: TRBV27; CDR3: CASSDPNSETQYF; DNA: TGTGCCAGCAGTGACCCGAACTCAGAGACCCAGTACTTC
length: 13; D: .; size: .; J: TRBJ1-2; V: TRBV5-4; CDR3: CASSLGVLGGYTF; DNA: TGTGCCAGCAGCTTGGGGGTTCTTGGTGGCTACACCTTC
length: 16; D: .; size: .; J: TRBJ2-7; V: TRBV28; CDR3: CASSRRSVIGSHEQYF; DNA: TGTGCCAGCAGCCGCCGTTCTGTGATCGGGAGTCACGAGCAGTACTTC